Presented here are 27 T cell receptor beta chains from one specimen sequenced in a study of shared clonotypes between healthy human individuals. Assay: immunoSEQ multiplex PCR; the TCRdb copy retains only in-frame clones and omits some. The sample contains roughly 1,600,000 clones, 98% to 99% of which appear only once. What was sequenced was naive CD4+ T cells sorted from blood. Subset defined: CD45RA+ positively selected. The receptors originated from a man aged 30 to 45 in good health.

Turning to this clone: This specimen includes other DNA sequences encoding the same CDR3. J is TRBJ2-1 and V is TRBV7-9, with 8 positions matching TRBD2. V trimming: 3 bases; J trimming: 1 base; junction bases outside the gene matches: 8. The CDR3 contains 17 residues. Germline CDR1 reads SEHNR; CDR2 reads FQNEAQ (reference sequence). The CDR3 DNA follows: TGTGCCAGCAGCTTGGGTGCCCTAGCGGGTTCCTACAATGAGCAGTTCTTC. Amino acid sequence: CASSLGALAGSYNEQFF.

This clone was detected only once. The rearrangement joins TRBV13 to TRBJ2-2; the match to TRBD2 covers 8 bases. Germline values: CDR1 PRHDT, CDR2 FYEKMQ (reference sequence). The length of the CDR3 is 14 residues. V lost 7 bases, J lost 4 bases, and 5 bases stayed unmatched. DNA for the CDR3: TGTGCCAGCACTTTAGCGGGACGCACCGGGGAGCTGTTTTTT. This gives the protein CASTLAGRTGELFF.

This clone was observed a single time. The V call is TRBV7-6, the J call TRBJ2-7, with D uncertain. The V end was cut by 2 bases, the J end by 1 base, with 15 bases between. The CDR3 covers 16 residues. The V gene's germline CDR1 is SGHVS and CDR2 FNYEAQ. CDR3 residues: CASSLRPPGRSYEQYF. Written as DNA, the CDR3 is TGTGCCAGCAGCTTAAGGCCACCCGGGCGTTCCTACGAGCAGTACTTC.

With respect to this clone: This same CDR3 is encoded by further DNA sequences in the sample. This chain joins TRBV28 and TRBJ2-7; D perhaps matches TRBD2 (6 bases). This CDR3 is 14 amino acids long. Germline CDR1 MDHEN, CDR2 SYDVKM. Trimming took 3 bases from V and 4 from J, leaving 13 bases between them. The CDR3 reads CASSLGGTSYEQYF. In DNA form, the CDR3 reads TGTGCCAGCAGTTTGGGCGGGACTTCATACGAGCAGTACTTC.

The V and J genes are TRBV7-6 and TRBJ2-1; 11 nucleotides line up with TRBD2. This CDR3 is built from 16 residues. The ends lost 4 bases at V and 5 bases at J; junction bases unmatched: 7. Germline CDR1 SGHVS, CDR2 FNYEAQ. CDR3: CASSSPGTSGNNEQFF. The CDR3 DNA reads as TGTGCCAGCAGCTCCCCCGGGACTAGCGGAAACAATGAGCAGTTCTTC.

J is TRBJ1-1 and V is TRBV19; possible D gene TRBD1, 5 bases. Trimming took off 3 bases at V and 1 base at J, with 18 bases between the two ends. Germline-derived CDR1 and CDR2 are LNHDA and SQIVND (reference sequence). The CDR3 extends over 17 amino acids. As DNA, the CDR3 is TGTGCCAGTAGTATTGATGCTTCGGGGCGGTGGAACACTGAAGCTTTCTTT. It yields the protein CASSIDASGRWNTEAFF.

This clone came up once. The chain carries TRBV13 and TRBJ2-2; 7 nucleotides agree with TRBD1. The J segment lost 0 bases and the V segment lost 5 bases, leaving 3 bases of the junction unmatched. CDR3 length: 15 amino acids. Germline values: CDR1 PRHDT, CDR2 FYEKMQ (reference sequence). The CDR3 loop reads CASSLGQPNTGELFF. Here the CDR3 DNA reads TGTGCCAGCAGCCTGGGACAGCCGAACACCGGGGAGCTGTTTTTT.

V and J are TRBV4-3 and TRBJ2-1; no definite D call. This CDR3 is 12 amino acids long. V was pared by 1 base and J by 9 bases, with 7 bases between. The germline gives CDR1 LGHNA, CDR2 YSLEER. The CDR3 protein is CASSQAGSEQFF. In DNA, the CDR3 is TGCGCCAGCAGCCAAGCGGGCAGTGAGCAGTTCTTC.

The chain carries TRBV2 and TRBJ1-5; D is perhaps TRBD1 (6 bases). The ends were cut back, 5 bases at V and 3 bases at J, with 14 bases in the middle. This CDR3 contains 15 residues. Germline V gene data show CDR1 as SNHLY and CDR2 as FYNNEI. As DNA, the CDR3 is TGTGCCAGCAGTCTACGGACAGTCACCAATCAGCCCCAGCATTTT. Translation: CASSLRTVTNQPQHF.

As DNA, the CDR3 is TGTGCCAGCAGCTTAGAGGCGGCGAGCGGCTACACCTTC. Translated: CASSLEAASGYTF. The V call is TRBV7-2, the J call TRBJ1-2; D not resolved. Trimming pared 1 base from V and 8 bases from J, leaving 11 bases between. CDR1 and CDR2 from the germline V gene are SGHTA and FQGNSA. The CDR3 is 13 residues long.

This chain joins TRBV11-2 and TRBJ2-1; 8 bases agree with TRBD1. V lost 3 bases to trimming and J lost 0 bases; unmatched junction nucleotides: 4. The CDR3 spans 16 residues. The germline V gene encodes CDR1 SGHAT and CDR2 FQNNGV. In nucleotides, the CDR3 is TGTGCCAGCAGCTTCAGGGGGCTGAGCTCCTACAATGAGCAGTTCTTC. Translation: CASSFRGLSSYNEQFF.

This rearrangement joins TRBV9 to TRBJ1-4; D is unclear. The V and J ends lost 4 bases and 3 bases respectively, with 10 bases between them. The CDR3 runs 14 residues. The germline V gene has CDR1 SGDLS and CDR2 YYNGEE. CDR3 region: CASSRTEANEKLFF. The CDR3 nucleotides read TGTGCCAGCAGCCGCACAGAGGCTAATGAAAAACTGTTTTTT. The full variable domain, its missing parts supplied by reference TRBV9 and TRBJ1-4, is DSGVTQTPKHLITATGQRVTLRCSPRSGDLSVYWYQQSLDQGLQFLIQYYNGEERAKGNILERFSAQQFPDLHSELNLSSLELGDSALYFCASSRTEANEKLFFGSGTQLSVL.

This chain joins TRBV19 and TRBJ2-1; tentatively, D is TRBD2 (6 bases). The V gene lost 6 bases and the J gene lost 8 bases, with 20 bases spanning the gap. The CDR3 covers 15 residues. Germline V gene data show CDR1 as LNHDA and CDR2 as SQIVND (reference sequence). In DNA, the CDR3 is TGTGCCAGTAGCCTCCTGACTAGTGAGGTGTATGAGCAGTTCTTC. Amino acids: CASSLLTSEVYEQFF.

As DNA, the CDR3 is TGTGCCAGCAGCAGAACGGATGCTGGCATTCAGTACTTC. This translates into CASSRTDAGIQYF. V usage is TRBV7-9 and J usage is TRBJ2-4; D remains unclear. V lost 5 bases and J 9 bases, leaving 14 bases between the germline ends. Germline values: CDR1 SEHNR, CDR2 FQNEAQ (reference sequence). This CDR3 comprises 13 residues.

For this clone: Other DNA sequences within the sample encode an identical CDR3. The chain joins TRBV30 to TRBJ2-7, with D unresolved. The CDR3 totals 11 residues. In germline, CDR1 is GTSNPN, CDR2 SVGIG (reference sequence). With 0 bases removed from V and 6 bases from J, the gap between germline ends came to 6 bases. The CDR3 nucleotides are TGTGCCTGGAGTGTACTTCTCGAGCAGTACTTC. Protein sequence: CAWSVLLEQYF.

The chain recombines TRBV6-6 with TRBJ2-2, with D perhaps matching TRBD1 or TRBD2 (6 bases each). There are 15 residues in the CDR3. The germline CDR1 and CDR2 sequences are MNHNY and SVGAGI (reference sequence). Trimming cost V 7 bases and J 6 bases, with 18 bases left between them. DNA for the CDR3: TGTGCCAGCACTCCCCCGGGGGCTCGGGCCGGGGAGCTGTTTTTT. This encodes CASTPPGARAGELFF.

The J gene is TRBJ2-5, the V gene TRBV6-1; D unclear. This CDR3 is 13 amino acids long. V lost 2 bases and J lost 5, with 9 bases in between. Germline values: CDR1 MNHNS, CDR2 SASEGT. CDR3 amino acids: CASSEQRRETQYF. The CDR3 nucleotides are TGTGCCAGCAGTGAACAACGAAGGGAGACCCAGTACTTC.

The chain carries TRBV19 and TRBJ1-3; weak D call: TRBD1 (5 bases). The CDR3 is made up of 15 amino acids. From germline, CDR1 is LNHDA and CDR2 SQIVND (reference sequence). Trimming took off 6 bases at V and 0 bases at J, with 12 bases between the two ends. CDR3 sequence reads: CASRPGGSSGNTIYF. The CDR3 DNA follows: TGTGCCAGTAGACCGGGGGGAAGCTCTGGAAACACCATATATTTT.

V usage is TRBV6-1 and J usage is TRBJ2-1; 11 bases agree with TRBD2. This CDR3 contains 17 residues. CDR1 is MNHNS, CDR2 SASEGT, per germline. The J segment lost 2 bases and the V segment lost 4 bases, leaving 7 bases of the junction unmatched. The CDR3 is CASSALAGGTTYNEQFF. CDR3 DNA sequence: TGTGCCAGCAGTGCCCTAGCGGGAGGTACGACCTACAATGAGCAGTTCTTC.

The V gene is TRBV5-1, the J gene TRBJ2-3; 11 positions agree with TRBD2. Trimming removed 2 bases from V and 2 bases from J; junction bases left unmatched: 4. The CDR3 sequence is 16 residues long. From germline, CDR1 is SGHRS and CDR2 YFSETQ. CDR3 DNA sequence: TGCGCCAGCAGCTTTGGGACTAGCGGTATCACAGATACGCAGTATTTT. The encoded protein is CASSFGTSGITDTQYF.

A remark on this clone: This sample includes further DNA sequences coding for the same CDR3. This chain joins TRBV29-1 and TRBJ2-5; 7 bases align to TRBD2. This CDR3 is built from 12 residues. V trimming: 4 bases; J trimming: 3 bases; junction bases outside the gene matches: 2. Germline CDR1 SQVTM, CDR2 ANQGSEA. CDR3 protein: CSVVGLEETQYF. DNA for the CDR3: TGCAGCGTTGTCGGACTAGAAGAGACCCAGTACTTC.

The CDR3 DNA follows: TGTGCCAGCAGCCTGGGGGGAGATACGCAGTATTTT. Amino acid sequence: CASSLGGDTQYF. This chain uses TRBV27 with TRBJ2-3, with a tentative D call TRBD2 (6 bases). Germline loops: CDR1 MNHEY, CDR2 SMNVEV (reference sequence). There are 12 residues in the CDR3. The V end lost 6 bases, the J end lost 5 bases, and 9 bases lay between the germline ends.

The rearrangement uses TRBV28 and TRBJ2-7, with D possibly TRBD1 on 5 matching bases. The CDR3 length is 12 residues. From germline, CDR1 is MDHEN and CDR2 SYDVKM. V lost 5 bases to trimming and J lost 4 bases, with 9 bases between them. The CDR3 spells CASSETEYEQYF. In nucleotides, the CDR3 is TGTGCCAGCAGTGAGACAGAGTACGAGCAGTACTTC.

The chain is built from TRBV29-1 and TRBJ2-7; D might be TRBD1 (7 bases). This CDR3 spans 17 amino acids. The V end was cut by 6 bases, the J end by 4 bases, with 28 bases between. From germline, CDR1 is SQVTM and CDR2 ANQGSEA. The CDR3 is CSVVGTEYGGRSYEQYF. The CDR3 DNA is TGCAGCGTCGTGGGGACAGAATATGGGGGGAGATCGTACGAGCAGTACTTC.

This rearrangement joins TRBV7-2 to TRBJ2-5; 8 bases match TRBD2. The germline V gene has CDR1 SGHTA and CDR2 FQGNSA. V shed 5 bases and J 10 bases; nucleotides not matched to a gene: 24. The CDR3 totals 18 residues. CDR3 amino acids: CASSLHLGSGRLSGIQYF. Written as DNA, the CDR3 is TGTGCCAGCAGCCTCCACCTCGGGAGCGGGAGACTATCGGGGATCCAGTACTTC.

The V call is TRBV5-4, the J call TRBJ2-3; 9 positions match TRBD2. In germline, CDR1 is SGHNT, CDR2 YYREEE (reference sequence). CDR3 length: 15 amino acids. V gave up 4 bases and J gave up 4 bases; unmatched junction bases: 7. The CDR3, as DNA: TGTGCCAGCAGCCTTAGCGGGAGCCCCCCAGATACGCAGTATTTT. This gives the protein CASSLSGSPPDTQYF.

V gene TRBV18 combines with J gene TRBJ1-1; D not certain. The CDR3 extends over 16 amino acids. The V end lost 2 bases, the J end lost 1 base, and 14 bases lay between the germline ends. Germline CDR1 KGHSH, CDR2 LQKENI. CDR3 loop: CASSPAGTWANTEAFF. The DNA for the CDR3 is TGTGCCAGCTCACCAGCAGGAACCTGGGCGAACACTGAAGCTTTCTTT.